This T cell receptor beta chain is drawn from a study of T-cell reconstitution after alpha-beta-depleted transplantation in children. Study results and limitations: Reportedly, roughly two months post-transplant, alpha-beta T cells arose from several hundred expanded graft clones.

This clonotype was seen ten or more times. What it recognizes is unknown. A library of TCRbeta sequences, prepared with unique molecular identifiers, was generated. One entry per CDR3 protein, called by TCRdb with MiXCR from the PCR reads. The sample shows about 250,000 distinct CDR3 sequences, roughly 25% of them seen only once. CDR1 and CDR2 from the germline V gene are LNHDA and SQIVND (reference sequence). This CDR3 has 15 amino acids. The V segment lost 6 bases and the J segment 7 bases; nucleotides outside the gene matches: 8. The gene calls are TRBV19 and TRBJ2-1, with TRBD2 matching 11 bases. This TCR was recovered from a female patient between 2 and 15 years old who had a stem cell transplant for congenital amegakaryocytic thrombocytopenia, so the T cells may come from the graft donor. Sequencing used PBMCs, mostly from graft donor cells, obtained 360 days after TCRalphabeta/CD19-depleted stem cell transplant. The CDR3 DNA is TGTGCCAGTAGCCAAACTAGCGGGAGCGAGAATGAGCAGTTCTTC. Translated, it gives CASSQTSGSENEQFF.